These 18 T cell receptor beta chains originate from one sample sequenced in a study of cytomegalovirus exposure and HLA in healthy donors. Primers for the PCR totalled 60 Vbeta and 13 Jbeta. Sequencing used immunoSEQ multiplex PCR; TCRdb keeps in-frame clones, though not all of them. This listing includes 91,000 or so clones. The material sequenced was PBMCs. The receptors originated from a woman aged 25-40 years in good health and CMV-seronegative.

V gene TRBV28 combines with J gene TRBJ2-3, with D possibly TRBD1 on 6 matching bases. The CDR3 contains 15 residues. In germline, CDR1 is MDHEN, CDR2 SYDVKM. Trimming removed 6 bases from V and 1 base from J, with 14 bases in between. The CDR3 coding sequence is TGTGCCAGCAGCCCCCCGGACAGACGCACAGATACGCAGTATTTT. It translates to CASSPPDRRTDTQYF.

The chain combines TRBV27 with TRBJ1-1; the match to TRBD1 covers 9 bases. The CDR3 spans 15 residues. V was pared by 3 bases and J by 4 bases, with 6 bases of the junction left unmatched. Per the germline V gene, CDR1 is MNHEY and CDR2 is SMNVEV (reference sequence). For the CDR3, the DNA is TGTGCCAGCAGTTTTAAACAGGGGGCGGTCACTGAAGCTTTCTTT. Translation: CASSFKQGAVTEAFF.

The chain employs TRBV7-2 and TRBJ1-6; no clear D. In germline, CDR1 is SGHTA, CDR2 FQGNSA. This CDR3 is built from 18 residues. V was pared by 1 base and J by 0 bases, with 13 bases between. The CDR3 spells CASSLGANPSSYNSPLHF. As DNA, the CDR3 is TGTGCCAGCAGCTTAGGGGCGAATCCGAGCTCCTATAATTCACCCCTCCACTTT.

The chain uses TRBV27 and TRBJ1-2, with D unclear. The CDR3 consists of 13 residues. V dropped 2 bases and J dropped 4 bases, with 8 bases sitting between them. The germline gives CDR1 MNHEY, CDR2 SMNVEV (reference sequence). As DNA, the CDR3 is TGTGCCAGCAGTTTAAACAGACGCTATGGCTACACCTTC. Translating gives CASSLNRRYGYTF.

The chain combines TRBV2 with TRBJ1-4, with D uncertain. V dropped 1 base and J dropped 1 base, with 10 bases sitting between them. CDR1 is SNHLY, CDR2 FYNNEI, per germline. CDR3 size: 16 residues. This CDR3 is CASSEGSPRTNEKLFF. In nucleotides, the CDR3 is TGTGCCAGCAGTGAAGGAAGTCCCAGAACTAATGAAAAACTGTTTTTT.

The rearrangement links TRBV19 to TRBJ1-1; a possible D gene is TRBD1 (6 bases). The CDR3 contains 14 residues. The V gene lost 3 bases and the J gene lost 1 base, with 9 bases spanning the gap. Germline V lookup: CDR1 LNHDA, CDR2 SQIVND (reference sequence). CDR3 sequence (DNA): TGTGCCAGTAGTATCCCAGGGGAGAACACTGAAGCTTTCTTT. Protein sequence: CASSIPGENTEAFF.

This chain links TRBV5-4 with TRBJ1-2, with D possibly matching TRBD1 (6 bases). Trimming pared 2 bases from V and 5 bases from J, leaving 13 bases between. Germline CDR1 is SGHNT and CDR2 is YYREEE (reference sequence). This CDR3 is built from 14 residues. CDR3 sequence reads: CASSFKGDNYGYTF. The CDR3 DNA follows: TGTGCCAGCAGCTTTAAGGGGGACAATTATGGCTACACCTTC. The full variable domain, its missing parts supplied by reference TRBV5-4 and TRBJ1-2, is ETGVTQSPTHLIKTRGQQVTLRCSSQSGHNTVSWYQQALGQGPQFIFQYYREEENGRGNFPPRFSGLQFPNYSSELNVNALELDDSALYLCASSFKGDNYGYTFGSGTRLTVV.

This chain connects TRBV19 to TRBJ2-1, with D unclear. The CDR3 spans 17 residues. Trimming stripped 3 bases from V and 0 bases from J, with 15 bases between. Germline CDR1 reads LNHDA; CDR2 reads SQIVND (reference sequence). CDR3 sequence (DNA): TGTGCCAGTAGTATGATCTACAGAGCCGGCTCCTACAATGAGCAGTTCTTC. It yields the protein CASSMIYRAGSYNEQFF.

The chain carries TRBV28 and TRBJ1-1; D is perhaps TRBD1 (5 bases). CDR3 length equals 15 residues. From germline, CDR1 is MDHEN and CDR2 SYDVKM. Trimming left V 2 bases short and J 2 bases short, with 12 bases between. The chain's CDR3 is CASSLGQSGNTEAFF. CDR3 in DNA: TGTGCCAGCAGTTTAGGACAAAGTGGAAACACTGAAGCTTTCTTT.

V and J are TRBV16 and TRBJ1-5; the D gene is possibly TRBD1 (5 bases). The CDR3 runs 15 residues. V shed 0 bases and J shed 4 bases, with 10 bases lying between them. Germline V gene data show CDR1 as KGHSY and CDR2 as FQNENV. For the CDR3, the DNA is TGTGCCAGCAGCCAATCATCAGGGAAGAATCAGCCCCAGCATTTT. As protein: CASSQSSGKNQPQHF. The full variable domain, with the rest looked up from reference TRBV16 and TRBJ1-5, is GEEVAQTPKHLVRGEGQKAKLYCAPIKGHSYVFWYQQVLKNEFKFLISFQNENVFDETGMPKERFSAKCLPNSPCSLEIQATKLEDSAVYFCASSQSSGKNQPQHFGDGTRLSIL.

V is TRBV6-4 and J is TRBJ1-2; D gene unclear. The CDR3 has 14 residues. Trimming pared 3 bases from V and 7 bases from J, leaving 15 bases between. Germline assignment: CDR1 MRHNA and CDR2 SNTAGT. The CDR3 loop reads CASSEGLATSGYTF. The DNA of the CDR3 is TGTGCCAGCAGTGAGGGCCTCGCCACGTCTGGCTACACCTTC.

The chain links TRBV7-2 to TRBJ1-1, with 8 bases identical to TRBD1. The J segment lost 4 bases and the V segment lost 4 bases, leaving 5 bases of the junction unmatched. CDR1 and CDR2 (germline): SGHTA, FQGNSA. This CDR3 contains 14 residues. CDR3 in DNA: TGTGCCAGCAGCTCCCGGACAGGGTTCACTGAAGCTTTCTTT. It translates to CASSSRTGFTEAFF.

This sequence joins TRBV5-1 and TRBJ1-3, with D perhaps TRBD1 (6 bases). In germline, CDR1 is SGHRS, CDR2 YFSETQ. Trimming took 5 bases from V and 0 from J, leaving 9 bases between them. The CDR3 totals 14 residues. CDR3 coding DNA: TGCGCCAGCAGGGACAGCAGCTCTGGAAACACCATATATTTT. Encoded protein: CASRDSSSGNTIYF.

Concerning this clone itself: An end of the junction does not agree with germline; a read error may underlie this. The sample has other DNA sequences that encode this CDR3 too. This chain links TRBV9 with TRBJ2-7, with 7 bases lining up with TRBD2. The CDR3 spans 14 residues. Germline CDR1 is SGDLS and CDR2 is YYNGEE. The CDR3 coding sequence is TGTGCCAGCAGCGTCTCTAGCGGCTCCTATGAGCAGTACTTC. It specifies CASSVSSGSYEQYF. Using reference TRBV9 and TRBJ2-7 for the parts outside the CDR3, the full variable domain is DSGVTQTPKHLITATGQRVTLRCSPRSGDLSVYWYQQSLDQGLQFLIQYYNGEERAKGNILERFSAQQFPDLHSELNLSSLELGDSALYFCASSVSSGSYEQYFGPGTRLTVT.

V gene TRBV6-5 combines with J gene TRBJ2-3; TRBD2 might be the D (5 bases). Per germline, CDR1 MNHEY and CDR2 SVGAGI. The V end was cut by 6 bases, the J end by 10 bases, with 14 bases between. The CDR3 is 12 residues long. In DNA, the CDR3 is TGTGCCAGCAGCCCGGGGTGGACCTCGCAGTATTTT. Translated, it gives CASSPGWTSQYF.

The V gene is TRBV7-2, the J gene TRBJ2-3, with 9 bases fitting TRBD1. The CDR3 length is 15 residues. Germline CDR1 reads SGHTA; CDR2 reads FQGNSA. V lost 5 bases to trimming and J lost 5 bases; unmatched junction nucleotides: 8. CDR3 amino acids: CASSPGQGLKDTQYF. For the CDR3, the DNA is TGTGCCAGCAGCCCGGGACAGGGCCTCAAAGATACGCAGTATTTT.

The chain carries TRBV11-2 and TRBJ1-4; possible D gene TRBD1, 6 bases. V was clipped by 4 bases and J by 8 bases, with 14 bases between them. The CDR3 length is 14 residues. The germline gives CDR1 SGHAT, CDR2 FQNNGV. The CDR3 here is CASSSLRGREKLFF. DNA of the CDR3: TGTGCCAGCAGCTCACTCAGGGGCAGGGAAAAACTGTTTTTT.

This sequence joins TRBV7-2 and TRBJ1-1; TRBD1 matches 7 bases. The V gene's germline CDR1 is SGHTA and CDR2 FQGNSA. J gave up 2 bases and V 3 bases, and 3 bases lay outside the gene matches. The length of the CDR3 is 14 residues. CDR3 sequence: CASSFEGANTEAFF. In DNA form, the CDR3 reads TGTGCCAGCAGCTTTGAGGGGGCAAACACTGAAGCTTTCTTT. Full variable domain (rest looked up from reference TRBV7-2 and TRBJ1-1): GAGVSQSPSNKVTEKGKDVELRCDPISGHTALYWYRQSLGQGLEFLIYFQGNSAPDKSGLPSDRFSAERTGGSVSTLTIQRTQQEDSAVYLCASSFEGANTEAFFGQGTRLTVV.